These 21 T cell receptor beta chains came from one sample sequenced in a study of blood T cell repertoires in COVID-19. Libraries were prepared by immunoSEQ multiplex PCR; TCRdb keeps only in-frame clonotypes and omits some of them. In the table there are around 46,000 clones, approximately 90% of which are singletons. The sample taken for sequencing was peripheral blood. The receptors stem from a man aged 35 to 55 with active COVID-19.

The V and J genes are TRBV6-4 and TRBJ2-1; TRBD2 matches 15 bases. J lost 7 bases, V lost 5 bases, and 9 bases had no gene match. Germline loops: CDR1 MRHNA, CDR2 SNTAGT. The CDR3 contains 17 residues. The CDR3 sequence: CASSPHYGTSGRNEQFF. In nucleotides, the CDR3 is TGTGCCAGCAGTCCACACTACGGGACTAGCGGGAGGAATGAGCAGTTCTTC.

The gene calls are TRBV5-1 and TRBJ2-1; TRBD1 agrees at 7 bases. The junction had 12 bases not matched to a gene; V was cut back by 5 bases and J by 4 bases. Germline loops: CDR1 SGHRS, CDR2 YFSETQ. The CDR3 sequence is 16 residues long. CDR3 region: CASSINPGTAYNEQFF. CDR3 sequence (DNA): TGCGCCAGCAGTATAAATCCCGGGACAGCTTACAATGAGCAGTTCTTC.

In DNA form, the CDR3 reads TGTGCCAGCAGCTTGGGACAGGGCACAGATACGCAGTATTTT. Its translation: CASSLGQGTDTQYF. The J gene is TRBJ2-3, the V gene TRBV7-6; 8 nucleotides match TRBD1. The CDR3 is 14 amino acids. CDR1 is SGHVS, CDR2 FNYEAQ, per germline. Trimming removed 3 bases from V and 1 base from J; junction bases left unmatched: 0.

V and J are TRBV28 and TRBJ2-3, with 8 bases fitting TRBD2. CDR1 and CDR2 from the germline V gene are MDHEN and SYDVKM. V gave up 6 bases and J gave up 3 bases; unmatched junction bases: 14. The CDR3 is made up of 17 amino acids. The CDR3 protein is CASSTFSTGGETDTQYF. The CDR3 coding sequence is TGTGCCAGCAGCACCTTTTCGACGGGAGGGGAAACAGATACGCAGTATTTT.

The genes are TRBV19 and TRBJ2-2; 7 bases are a match to TRBD2. This CDR3 is 16 amino acids long. Losses at the gene ends were 2 bases for V and 5 bases for J; bases not matched to a gene: 8. CDR1 and CDR2 (germline): LNHDA, SQIVND (reference sequence). The CDR3 spells CASSISRGRGTGELFF. In DNA, the CDR3 is TGTGCCAGTAGTATAAGTCGCGGGAGAGGTACCGGGGAGCTGTTTTTT.

The gene calls are TRBV6-5 and TRBJ1-2, with TRBD1 identical over 7 bases. CDR3 length: 15 residues. Germline CDR1 and CDR2: MNHEY and SVGAGI. V lost 8 bases, J lost 0 bases, and 9 bases stayed unmatched. The CDR3 here is CASLDRAVTNYGYTF. CDR3 nucleotides: TGTGCCAGCCTCGACAGGGCCGTAACTAACTATGGCTACACCTTC.

The V and J genes are TRBV5-6 and TRBJ1-2, with 7 bases lining up with TRBD1. The CDR3 is 17 residues long. From germline, CDR1 is SGHDT and CDR2 YYEEEE. V trimming: 4 bases; J trimming: 8 bases; junction bases outside the gene matches: 20. In nucleotides, the CDR3 is TGTGCCAGCAGCCCCGACCAGGGGGTCAGACCACTATGGGGCTACACCTTC. It is translated as CASSPDQGVRPLWGYTF.

This chain joins TRBV5-4 and TRBJ2-3; D is perhaps TRBD2 (6 bases). The germline gives CDR1 SGHNT, CDR2 YYREEE (reference sequence). This CDR3 region has 15 residues. V was shortened by 0 bases and J by 1 base, with 9 bases between the two germline ends. The CDR3 region is CASSLESGRTDTQYF. CDR3 sequence (DNA): TGTGCCAGCAGCTTGGAAAGCGGGCGCACAGATACGCAGTATTTT.

This clone was seen ten or more times. The genes are TRBV4-1 and TRBJ2-7, with 11 positions matching TRBD2. Trimming took 1 base from V and 3 from J; bases not matched to a gene: 5. The CDR3 sequence is 16 residues long. CDR1 MGHRA and CDR2 YSYEKL come from the germline V gene. CDR3 loop: CASSQVVLAGGYEQYF. DNA for the CDR3: TGCGCCAGCAGCCAAGTGGTCCTAGCGGGGGGCTACGAGCAGTACTTC.

This clone appeared once. This rearrangement joins TRBV7-2 to TRBJ2-2, with 10 bases aligning to TRBD2. The length of the CDR3 is 15 residues. CDR1 is SGHTA and CDR2 is FQGNSA in the germline V gene. Trimming cost V 8 bases and J 4 bases; bases outside gene matches: 7. CDR3 nucleotide sequence: TGTGCCAGCGCGGGGACTAGCGCGTCCACCGGGGAGCTGTTTTTT. Translated, it gives CASAGTSASTGELFF.

This rearrangement joins TRBV19 to TRBJ2-7, with D unclear. V gave up 2 bases and J gave up 3 bases, with 8 bases separating them. The CDR3 is 13 amino acids. Per the germline V gene, CDR1 is LNHDA and CDR2 is SQIVND (reference sequence). In DNA, the CDR3 is TGTGCCAGTAGTATAACGGTCAACTACGAGCAGTACTTC. Residues: CASSITVNYEQYF.

The chain carries TRBV2 and TRBJ1-3, with D possibly matching TRBD1 (6 bases). The germline gives CDR1 SNHLY, CDR2 FYNNEI. V dropped 5 bases and J dropped 1 base, with 12 bases sitting between them. The CDR3 is made up of 15 amino acids. In DNA, the CDR3 is TGTGCCAGCAGTCAAATACAGGGATCTGGAAACACCATATATTTT. This translates into CASSQIQGSGNTIYF.

The chain has TRBV27 and TRBJ2-7; no reliable D call. CDR3 size: 15 residues. The ends were cut back, 4 bases at V and 3 bases at J, with 16 bases in the middle. Germline loops: CDR1 MNHEY, CDR2 SMNVEV (reference sequence). The chain's CDR3 is CASSSPGRLLYEQYF. The CDR3 DNA follows: TGTGCCAGCAGTTCCCCTGGCAGGCTCCTCTACGAGCAGTACTTC.

This chain uses TRBV7-6 with TRBJ2-1, with 9 bases that match TRBD2. Germline values: CDR1 SGHVS, CDR2 FNYEAQ. CDR3 length: 16 amino acids. The trim removed 4 bases at V and 0 bases at J, leaving 4 bases unmatched. CDR3 amino acids: CASSSLAGVSYNEQFF. The CDR3 region has the DNA TGTGCCAGCAGCTCATTAGCGGGGGTCTCCTACAATGAGCAGTTCTTC.

The chain joins TRBV30 to TRBJ1-5, with a tentative D call TRBD1 (5 bases). Trimming took 0 bases from V and 6 from J, leaving 12 bases between them. The CDR3 is made up of 14 amino acids. Germline CDR1 is GTSNPN and CDR2 is SVGIG (reference sequence). The CDR3 nucleotides are TGTGCCTGGAGTGTTGGGGGAGGAATTCAGCCCCAGCATTTT. Translation gives CAWSVGGGIQPQHF.

The V gene is TRBV19, the J gene TRBJ1-4; possible D gene TRBD1, 6 bases. Between the trimmed V and J ends, which lost 4 bases and 7 bases, there was a span of 10 bases. CDR3 length: 13 amino acids. Germline CDR1 reads LNHDA; CDR2 reads SQIVND (reference sequence). In DNA, the CDR3 is TGTGCCAGTAGTACGGGGGGCGGTGAAAAACTGTTTTTT. This gives the protein CASSTGGGEKLFF.

This chain uses TRBV2 with TRBJ2-3; 10 nucleotides match TRBD2. The CDR3 sequence is 17 residues long. Per germline, CDR1 SNHLY and CDR2 FYNNEI. CDR3 in DNA: TGTGCAAATCAAACGGGGCTAGCGGGAGTAAAAGCAGATACGCAGTATTTT. Amino acid sequence: CANQTGLAGVKADTQYF.

DNA of the CDR3: TGTGCCAGCTGCCGGGGGGCCGGCTCCTACGAGCAGTACTTC. This sequence encodes CASCRGAGSYEQYF. The rearrangement joins TRBV2 to TRBJ2-7, with TRBD2 as a possible D gene (7 bases). The CDR3 totals 14 residues. V lost 8 bases and J 0 bases, leaving 14 bases between the germline ends. Germline V gene lookup returns CDR1 SNHLY and CDR2 FYNNEI.

The V and J genes are TRBV7-3 and TRBJ1-2, with 8 nucleotides matching TRBD1. V was clipped by 1 base and J by 4 bases; unmatched bases: 5. This CDR3 is 15 amino acids long. The germline V gene has CDR1 SGHTA and CDR2 FQGTGA. CDR3 sequence reads: CASSLSGQGAYGYTF. CDR3 DNA sequence: TGTGCCAGCAGCTTAAGTGGTCAGGGGGCCTATGGCTACACCTTC.

J is TRBJ2-3 and V is TRBV28, with 11 bases that match TRBD2. The length of the CDR3 is 16 residues. Germline V gene data show CDR1 as MDHEN and CDR2 as SYDVKM. Trimming took 5 bases from V and 2 from J; bases not matched to a gene: 6. The CDR3 DNA sequence: TGTGCCAGCAGTCCCCAGACTAGCGGGACCACAGATACGCAGTATTTT. Translated, it gives CASSPQTSGTTDTQYF.

The chain uses TRBV10-3 and TRBJ1-5; TRBD1 might be the D (5 bases). Germline CDR1 is ENHRY and CDR2 is SYGVKD. V lost 8 bases and J 0 bases, leaving 8 bases between the germline ends. This CDR3 comprises 13 residues. CDR3 residues: CAIGGGSNQPQHF. In DNA, the CDR3 is TGTGCCATCGGGGGGGGTAGCAATCAGCCCCAGCATTTT.